One sample yielded the 10 T cell receptor beta chains listed below, sequenced in a study of beta chain features in type 1 diabetes. The entirety of the isolated RNA underwent reverse transcription, so expressed TCRB transcripts were sequenced. The repertoire was sequenced with immunoSEQ multiplex PCR; TCRdb's copy has only in-frame clones and lacks some. The table has a few hundred thousand clones, approximately 15% seen once; the top ten hold more than 6.5%. The sequenced material came from central memory CD4+ T cells from blood. These receptors originate from a man aged 25-45 years in good health.

This clone was recorded many times. The gene calls are TRBV7-8 and TRBJ2-7; 12 positions agree with TRBD2. This CDR3 comprises 16 residues. The germline V gene has CDR1 SGHVS and CDR2 FQNEAQ. V lost 4 bases and J lost 3; bases outside the gene matches: 7. DNA for the CDR3: TGTGCCAGCAGCTCGACTAGCGGGAGTACATTCTACGAGCAGTACGTC. Translated: CASSSTSGSTFYEQYV.

There are a few counts of this clone. The J gene is TRBJ2-5, the V gene TRBV9; TRBD2 matches 11 bases. Germline CDR1 and CDR2: SGDLS and YYNGEE. This CDR3 has 16 residues. With V trimmed by 3 bases and J by 5 bases, 9 bases remained unmatched. The CDR3 region has the DNA TGTGCCAGCAGCGAGTCTAGCGGGGGGCCCGGGGAGACCCAGTACTTC. Protein: CASSESSGGPGETQYF.

V usage is TRBV5-1 and J usage is TRBJ2-1; TRBD2 matches at 9 bases. The CDR3 is made up of 15 amino acids. Trimming cost V 5 bases and J 5 bases; bases outside gene matches: 8. CDR1 is SGHRS and CDR2 is YFSETQ in the germline V gene. This chain's CDR3 is CASSLDVAGDNEQFF. The DNA for the CDR3 is TGCGCCAGCAGTCTGGATGTAGCGGGGGACAATGAGCAGTTCTTC.

The chain links TRBV7-8 to TRBJ2-3; D tentatively reads TRBD1 or TRBD2 (5 bases each). The germline V gene has CDR1 SGHVS and CDR2 FQNEAQ. Between the trimmed V and J ends, which lost 5 bases and 3 bases, there was a span of 18 bases. CDR3 length: 16 amino acids. CDR3 nucleotides: TGTGCCAGCAGCCCCCGTGGGGGAAGGATGACAGATACGCAGTATTTT. Translating gives CASSPRGGRMTDTQYF.

This clone was counted only a few times. V usage is TRBV7-9 and J usage is TRBJ1-4; 8 positions match TRBD1. The V and J ends lost 5 bases and 8 bases, in that order; junction bases with no gene match: 10. This CDR3 spans 15 amino acids. Germline CDR1 SEHNR, CDR2 FQNEAQ (reference sequence). CDR3 residues: CASSPQTGVAEKLFF. CDR3 coding DNA: TGTGCCAGCAGCCCCCAGACAGGGGTAGCCGAAAAACTGTTTTTT. Full variable domain (outside the CDR3, taken from reference TRBV7-9 and TRBJ1-4): DTGVSQNPRHKITKRGQNVTFRCDPISEHNRLYWYRQTLGQGPEFLTYFQNEAQLEKSRLLSDRFSAERPKGSFSTLEIQRTEQGDSAMYLCASSPQTGVAEKLFFGSGTQLSVL.

This clone was detected ten times or more. The chain employs TRBV13 and TRBJ2-6; D is ambiguous. The length of the CDR3 is 14 residues. V was clipped by 7 bases and J by 0 bases, with 7 bases between them. CDR1 is PRHDT and CDR2 is FYEKMQ in the germline V gene (reference sequence). CDR3 residues: CASTAYSGANVLTF. CDR3 coding DNA: TGTGCCAGCACCGCCTACTCTGGGGCCAACGTCCTGACTTTC.

The chain is built from TRBV20-1 and TRBJ2-1; D uncertain. The CDR3 is made up of 11 amino acids. V gave up 6 bases and J gave up 4 bases, with 7 bases separating them. The V gene's germline CDR1 is DFQATT and CDR2 SNEGSKA (reference sequence). CDR3 DNA sequence: TGCAGTGCCCGTCAATACAATGAGCAGTTCTTC. Residues: CSARQYNEQFF.

The rearrangement uses TRBV2 and TRBJ2-5, with unresolved D. CDR3 size: 15 residues. The germline V gene has CDR1 SNHLY and CDR2 FYNNEI. Trimming removed 1 base at V and 7 bases at J, with 16 bases between. DNA for the CDR3: TGTGCCAGCAGTGAAGTGGCAGCGCCCCGAGGGACCCAGTACTTC. Protein product: CASSEVAAPRGTQYF.

The chain is built from TRBV5-1 and TRBJ2-3; possibly TRBD1 for D (6 bases). There are 15 residues in the CDR3. The germline V and J ends were trimmed by 0 bases and 3 bases, with 11 bases remaining between them. The V gene's germline CDR1 is SGHRS and CDR2 YFSETQ. The CDR3 spells CASSLDGTRTDTQYF. As DNA, the CDR3 is TGCGCCAGCAGCTTGGATGGGACAAGAACAGATACGCAGTATTTT.

V usage is TRBV7-7 and J usage is TRBJ2-3; 8 bases line up with TRBD2. Losses at the gene ends were 0 bases for V and 3 bases for J; bases not matched to a gene: 5. The CDR3 runs 16 residues. Germline CDR1 reads SSHAT; CDR2 reads FNYEAQ (reference sequence). The CDR3 is CASSLAEREITDTQYF. CDR3 nucleotides: TGTGCCAGCAGCTTAGCGGAGCGGGAGATAACAGATACGCAGTATTTT.